The present entry profiles one T cell receptor beta chain with its context. This clonotype was seen only a few times. Its antigen is not yet known. The record has no base qualities; no much larger clone is one base away. According to the germline V gene, CDR1 reads SGHRS and CDR2 reads YFSETQ. The CDR3 measures 11 amino acids from cysteine to phenylalanine. The read is trimmed to its CDR3 DNA, 33 bases read in frame from base 1. V was cut back by 5 bases and J by 8 bases, leaving a gap of 9 bases between them. The sample belongs to a study of T cell repertoires in enteric fever listed by TCRdb under 2018. Some background on the complete study: Working with volunteers who had been experimentally challenged with Salmonella Typhi or Paratyphi A, the study rebuilt the Salmonella-specific repertoire of their circulating effector CD4+ T cells. Mass cytometry was used to identify circulating effector CD4+ T cells responding to Salmonella infection. Tetramers loaded with CdtB(105-125) peptide variants (SP110Y, ST110H) were used to stain T cells, including ex vivo. The researchers paired unbiased single-cell cloning with mass cytometry, and they also applied T cell receptor sequencing alongside live fluorescence barcoding. Results the study describes overall, beyond this receptor: Among the expanded clonotypes were cross-reactive responses to distantly related Salmonella serovars, as well as clones that recognized antigens found only in S. Typhi or S. Paratyphi A. Single amino acid differences in the immunodominant proteins CdtB and PhoN appeared to drive the accumulation of T cells that did not cross-react between serovars. S. Typhi- and S. Paratyphi A-specific immunodominant T cell antigens were identified as HlyE and CdtB, respectively.

The sample was run on an Illumina MiSeq. TCRdb reprocessing: public reads trimmed at Q25 with fastp, clones called with MiXCR, in-frame beta chains kept. When rows share a CDR3 protein, they turn into one entry using the most common DNA and genes. Within this sample are approximately 1,600 distinct CDR3 sequences, with about 35% of them counted one time only. Together, the top ten hold 15% to 20% of the sample. The rearranged chain carries TRBV5-1 and TRBJ2-3; TRBD2 is a possible D gene, resting on 5 matching bases. The source is a human donor with Salmonella enteric fever, either typhoid or paratyphoid (not recorded which). Material: CCR7- CD38- CD4+ T cells from PBMCs. The CDR3 reads as follows: CASSEAGTQYF. The bases are TGCGCCAGCAGTGAGGCGGGTACGCAGTATTTT.